This T cell receptor (beta chain) is drawn from a study of tumor-infiltrating lymphocytes in localized non-small cell lung cancer. Study-wide context: Some samples were collected after neoadjuvant chemotherapy; smokers, never-smokers and several histologies were included. Tumor tissue and non-adjacent uninvolved lung came from each patient.

Study-level results: Only some patients had TCR sequencing, depending on available tissue. Technical variation could not be separated from intratumor heterogeneity here.

The protocol was immunoSEQ multiplex PCR, while the TCRdb copy is restricted to in-frame clones and leaves out a portion. The table has fewer than 15,000 clones, 70% to 85% seen once. A remark on this clone: What it recognizes is unknown.

Trimming took off 3 bases at V and 0 bases at J, with 19 bases between the two ends. This CDR3 has 18 residues. Germline-derived CDR1 and CDR2 are SGDLS and YYNGEE. This clonotype originated in a human donor with non-small cell lung cancer. The sample was uninvolved lung tissue not adjacent to the tumor. The gene calls are TRBV9 and TRBJ2-4; D may be TRBD1 or TRBD2 (5 bases each). The CDR3 protein is CASSAQGRGDLAKNIQYF. Here the CDR3 DNA reads TGTGCCAGCAGCGCCCAAGGACGAGGGGATTTAGCCAAAAACATTCAGTACTTC. The full variable domain, in which reference TRBV9 and TRBJ2-4 provide the parts outside the CDR3, is DSGVTQTPKHLITATGQRVTLRCSPRSGDLSVYWYQQSLDQGLQFLIQYYNGEERAKGNILERFSAQQFPDLHSELNLSSLELGDSALYFCASSAQGRGDLAKNIQYFGAGTRLSVL.